The 8 T cell receptor beta chains listed next were all sequenced from one sample in a study of OX40 agonist ivuxolimab in advanced cancers. Produced via immunoSEQ multiplex PCR; TCRdb's table is partial and in-frame only. The sample consists of roughly 41,000 clones, approximately 86% of them appearing once. Material: CD4+ or CD8+ T cells sorted from blood, obtained in a trial of the OX40 agonist ivuxolimab. The receptors shown here come from an adult with an advanced solid tumor such as melanoma, head and neck, liver or kidney cancer.

This chain joins TRBV7-9 and TRBJ1-1, with D maybe TRBD1 (5 bases). The germline CDR1 and CDR2 sequences are SEHNR and FQNEAQ (reference sequence). The V gene lost 0 bases and the J gene lost 10 bases, with 9 bases spanning the gap. The CDR3 is 12 residues long. The CDR3 nucleotides are TGTGCCAGCAGCTTAGCCGAGGGGCGAGCTTTCTTT. Its translation is CASSLAEGRAFF.

The gene calls are TRBV10-1 and TRBJ1-4, with no clear D. V was pared by 3 bases and J by 0 bases, with 5 bases between. The CDR3 runs 14 residues. Germline-derived CDR1 and CDR2 are WNHNN and SYGVQD (reference sequence). The CDR3 is CASSDGATNEKLFF. CDR3 DNA: TGCGCCAGCAGTGACGGGGCAACTAATGAAAAACTGTTTTTT.

This rearrangement joins TRBV4-2 to TRBJ1-3; tentatively, D is TRBD1 (5 bases). Germline V lookup: CDR1 LGHNA, CDR2 YNFKEQ. V lost 3 bases and J lost 1, with 10 bases in between. There are 15 residues in the CDR3. CDR3 DNA: TGTGCCAGCAGCCAGATCCACAGGTCTGGAAACACCATATATTTT. It codes for CASSQIHRSGNTIYF.

The chain uses TRBV14 and TRBJ2-7; D ambiguous. The germline V gene has CDR1 SGHDN and CDR2 FVKESK. This CDR3 spans 12 amino acids. The V end was cut by 6 bases, the J end by 4 bases, with 10 bases between. The CDR3 sequence: CASSPSQYEQYF. The CDR3 region has the DNA TGTGCCAGCAGTCCAAGCCAGTACGAGCAGTACTTC.

The chain links TRBV7-2 to TRBJ2-1; D is unclear. The length of the CDR3 is 14 residues. Germline loops: CDR1 SGHTA, CDR2 FQGNSA. V was pared by 0 bases and J by 10 bases, with 13 bases between. CDR3: CASSLALLSNEQFF. In nucleotides, the CDR3 is TGTGCCAGCAGCTTAGCGCTGTTATCCAACGAGCAGTTCTTC.

The genes are TRBV10-3 and TRBJ2-3; TRBD1 is a possible D gene (8 bases). The CDR3 loop spans 15 amino acids. Germline V lookup: CDR1 ENHRY, CDR2 SYGVKD. The germline V and J ends were trimmed by 6 bases and 5 bases, with 18 bases remaining between them. The CDR3 protein is CAISRTGRGQDTQYF. CDR3 DNA sequence: TGTGCCATCAGCCGGACAGGGAGGGGGCAAGATACGCAGTATTTT.

V is TRBV10-3 and J is TRBJ1-1; D uncertain. The V gene's germline CDR1 is ENHRY and CDR2 SYGVKD. The CDR3 is 11 residues long. V lost 2 bases and J lost 5, with 3 bases in between. CDR3 protein: CAISELTEAFF. In DNA form, the CDR3 reads TGTGCCATCAGTGAGCTGACTGAAGCTTTCTTT.

J is TRBJ2-7 and V is TRBV14; 9 bases map to TRBD2. V gave up 0 bases and J gave up 7 bases; unmatched junction bases: 10. The germline CDR1 and CDR2 sequences are SGHDN and FVKESK. CDR3 length: 16 residues. CDR3 bases: TGTGCCAGCAGCCAAGAAGGGGCTAGCGGGAATAGGGAGCAGTACTTC. Translated, it gives CASSQEGASGNREQYF.